This T cell receptor (beta chain) emerged from a study of memory CD8 T cells in hepatitis C reinfection. On the study more broadly: A positive HCV RNA test after two negatives ≥60 days apart defined reinfection.

The CDR3 is 18 amino acids. Germline CDR1 is SEHNR and CDR2 is FQNEAQ (reference sequence). The V segment lost 6 bases and the J segment 3 bases; nucleotides outside the gene matches: 16. Stated time point: peak reinfection, 3 to 8 weeks after reinfection detection. No in vitro expansion preceded TCR sequencing of the sorted cells. Regarding this clone: This same CDR3 is encoded by further DNA sequences in the sample.

Data came from immunoSEQ multiplex PCR; TCRdb stores just in-frame clones and leaves some out. The sample has under 50,000 clones, over 75% seen once; the top ten hold about 1.3%. The chain has TRBV7-9 and TRBJ2-3, with 9 bases matching TRBD1. The sequence was obtained from a man in his late teens or twenties with hepatitis C virus infection. The specimen was naive CD8+ T cells sorted from blood. CDR3 sequence (DNA): TGTGCCAGCAGTGGGGCTCGGGACAGGGTCACTCGAACAGATACGCAGTATTTT. Its translation is CASSGARDRVTRTDTQYF.